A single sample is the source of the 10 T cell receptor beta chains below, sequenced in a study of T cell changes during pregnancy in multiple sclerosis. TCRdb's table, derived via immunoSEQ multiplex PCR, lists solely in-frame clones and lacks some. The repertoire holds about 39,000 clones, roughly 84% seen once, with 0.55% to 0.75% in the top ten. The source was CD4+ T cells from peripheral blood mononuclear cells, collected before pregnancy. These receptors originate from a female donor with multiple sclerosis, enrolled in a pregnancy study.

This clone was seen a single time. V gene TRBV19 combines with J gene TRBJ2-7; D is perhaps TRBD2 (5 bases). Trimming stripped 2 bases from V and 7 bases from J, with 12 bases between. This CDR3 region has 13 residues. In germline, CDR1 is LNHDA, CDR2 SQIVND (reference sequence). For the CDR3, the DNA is TGTGCCAGTAGTATAAAGTCGAGGACTGAGCAGTACTTC. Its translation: CASSIKSRTEQYF.

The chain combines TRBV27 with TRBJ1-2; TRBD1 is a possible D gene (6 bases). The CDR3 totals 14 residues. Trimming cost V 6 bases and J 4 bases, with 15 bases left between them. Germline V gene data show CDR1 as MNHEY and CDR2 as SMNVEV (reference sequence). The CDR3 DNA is TGTGCCAGCAGCGGGGTCAGGGGCCCCTATGGCTACACCTTC. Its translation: CASSGVRGPYGYTF.

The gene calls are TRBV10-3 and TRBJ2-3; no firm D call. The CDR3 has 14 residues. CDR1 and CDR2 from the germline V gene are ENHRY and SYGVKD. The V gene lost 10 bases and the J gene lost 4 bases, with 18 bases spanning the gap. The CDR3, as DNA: TGTGCCACCGGTCCGTTCTCGGTTTCAGATACGCAGTATTTT. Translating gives CATGPFSVSDTQYF.

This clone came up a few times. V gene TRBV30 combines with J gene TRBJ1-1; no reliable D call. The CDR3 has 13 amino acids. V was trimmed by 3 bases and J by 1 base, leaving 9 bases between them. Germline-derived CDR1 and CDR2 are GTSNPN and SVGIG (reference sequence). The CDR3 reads CAWSYNQNTEAFF. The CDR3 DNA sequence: TGTGCCTGGAGCTATAACCAGAACACTGAAGCTTTCTTT. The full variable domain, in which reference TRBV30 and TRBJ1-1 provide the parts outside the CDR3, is SQTIHQWPATLVQPVGSPLSLECTVEGTSNPNLYWYRQAAGRGLQLLFYSVGIGQISSEVPQNLSASRPQDRQFILSSKKLLLSDSGFYLCAWSYNQNTEAFFGQGTRLTVV.

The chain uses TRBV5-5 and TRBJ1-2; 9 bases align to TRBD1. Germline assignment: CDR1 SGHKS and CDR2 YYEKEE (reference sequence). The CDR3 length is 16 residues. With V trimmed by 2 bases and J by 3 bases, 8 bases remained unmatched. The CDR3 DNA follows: TGTGCCAGCAGCTTCGGGACAGGGTTGATGGACTATGGCTACACCTTC. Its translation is CASSFGTGLMDYGYTF.

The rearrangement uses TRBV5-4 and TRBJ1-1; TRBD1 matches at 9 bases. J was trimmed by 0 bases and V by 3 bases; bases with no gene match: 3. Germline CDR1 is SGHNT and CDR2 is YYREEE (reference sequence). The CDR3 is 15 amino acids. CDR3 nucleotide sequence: TGTGCCAGCAGCTATAACAGGGGGCTGAACACTGAAGCTTTCTTT. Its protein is CASSYNRGLNTEAFF.

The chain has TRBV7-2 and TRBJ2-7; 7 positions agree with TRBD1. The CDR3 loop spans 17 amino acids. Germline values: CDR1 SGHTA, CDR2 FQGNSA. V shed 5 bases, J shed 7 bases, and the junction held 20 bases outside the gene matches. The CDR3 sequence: CASSPGILDRSLGEQYF. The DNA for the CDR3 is TGTGCCAGCAGCCCCGGCATACTGGACAGGTCCTTGGGGGAGCAGTACTTC.

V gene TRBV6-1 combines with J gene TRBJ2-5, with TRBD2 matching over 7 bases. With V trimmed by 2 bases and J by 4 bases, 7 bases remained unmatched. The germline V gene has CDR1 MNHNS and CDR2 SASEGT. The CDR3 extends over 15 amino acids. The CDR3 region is CASSEWGGKGETQYF. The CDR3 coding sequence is TGTGCCAGCAGTGAATGGGGAGGGAAAGGAGAGACCCAGTACTTC.

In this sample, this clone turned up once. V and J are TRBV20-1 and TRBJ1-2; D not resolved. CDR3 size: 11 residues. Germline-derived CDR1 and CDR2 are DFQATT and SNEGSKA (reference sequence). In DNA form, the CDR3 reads TGCAGCTGGGCGGGGAACTATGGCTACACCTTC. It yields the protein CSWAGNYGYTF.

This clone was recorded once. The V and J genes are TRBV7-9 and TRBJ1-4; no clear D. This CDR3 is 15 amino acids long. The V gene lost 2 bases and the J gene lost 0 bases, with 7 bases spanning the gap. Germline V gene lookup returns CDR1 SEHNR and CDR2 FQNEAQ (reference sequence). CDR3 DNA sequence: TGTGCCAGCAGCTTAATTCGGTCAACTAATGAAAAACTGTTTTTT. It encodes CASSLIRSTNEKLFF.